This TCR beta chain was obtained from a study of T cell changes during pregnancy in multiple sclerosis. The method was immunoSEQ multiplex PCR; TCRdb's version includes in-frame clones alone and lacks a portion of them. The table shows about 59,000 clones, with 85% to 95% occurring only once. This clone appeared once. V shed 3 bases, J shed 4 bases, and the junction held 3 bases outside the gene matches. The CDR3 length is 15 residues. From germline, CDR1 is SEHNR and CDR2 FQNEAQ (reference sequence). Sequencing used CD8+ T cells from peripheral blood mononuclear cells, obtained in the third trimester of pregnancy. The chain recombines TRBV7-9 with TRBJ2-3, with TRBD2 matching 11 bases. The TCR was taken from a female donor with multiple sclerosis, enrolled in a pregnancy study. CDR3 DNA: TGTGCCAGCAGCTTGACTAGCGGGACCGCAGATACGCAGTATTTT. As protein: CASSLTSGTADTQYF.